This TCR beta chain was sequenced for a study of beta chain features in type 1 diabetes. This clone was observed a handful of times. The antigen remains undetermined. Notes on the study in general: Patients and controls would share equally any PCR tilt toward shorter templates. Moderate yet significant TCRB CDR3 shortening was seen in Type 1 diabetes patients in all four CD4+ subsets. There was a possibility that cDNA sequencing over-represented cells with high TCR expression.

Using CD45RO/CCR7/CD25/CD127/CD95/CD27, CD4+ naive, central memory, regulatory and stem cell-like memory cells were sorted. Each of the sorted populations had a purity greater than 95%. Expressed TCRB transcripts were sequenced because the entire RNA isolate underwent reverse transcription. Data came from immunoSEQ multiplex PCR; TCRdb stores just in-frame clones and leaves some out. Counted here are around 710,000 clones, approximately 13% occurring once; the ten biggest clones make up approximately 0.11%. Germline V lookup: CDR1 LNHDA, CDR2 SQIVND (reference sequence). This CDR3 spans 16 amino acids. V trimming: 4 bases; J trimming: 1 base; junction bases outside the gene matches: 7.

The chain couples TRBV19 to TRBJ2-3, with 8 bases matching TRBD1. The clonotype comes from a man between 25 and 39 years old with type 1 diabetes. The sequencing sample was made of naive CD4+ T cells from blood. The chain's CDR3 is CASSRQGAGGTDTQYF. CDR3 nucleotides: TGTGCCAGTAGTAGGCAGGGGGCTGGAGGCACAGATACGCAGTATTTT.